The clone carrying this T cell receptor (beta chain) was seen only a few times. Its antigen is currently unknown. The sample originates from a study of T-cell reconstitution after alpha-beta-depleted transplantation in children. Overall study results and limits: Diversity and T-cell counts at one year after transplant derived mostly from new T cells.

V shed 6 bases, J shed 0 bases, and the junction held 7 bases outside the gene matches. Germline values: CDR1 LGHDT, CDR2 YNNKEL (reference sequence). The CDR3 sequence is 15 residues long. The authors prepared the TCRbeta library with unique molecular identifiers. In TCRdb, the PCR reads were re-called with MiXCR into one record per CDR3 protein. The repertoire holds about 58,000 distinct CDR3 sequences, with roughly 45% as singletons. The sequence derives from a male patient younger than 18 who had a stem cell transplant for acute lymphoblastic leukemia, so the T cells may come from the graft donor. The source was PBMCs, mostly from graft donor cells, collected 360 days after TCRalphabeta/CD19-depleted stem cell transplant. V usage is TRBV3-1 and J usage is TRBJ2-7; 8 bases map to TRBD1. CDR3 DNA: TGTGCCAGCAGGGACCGGGACAGGCCCTCCTACGAGCAGTACTTC. Protein: CASRDRDRPSYEQYF.